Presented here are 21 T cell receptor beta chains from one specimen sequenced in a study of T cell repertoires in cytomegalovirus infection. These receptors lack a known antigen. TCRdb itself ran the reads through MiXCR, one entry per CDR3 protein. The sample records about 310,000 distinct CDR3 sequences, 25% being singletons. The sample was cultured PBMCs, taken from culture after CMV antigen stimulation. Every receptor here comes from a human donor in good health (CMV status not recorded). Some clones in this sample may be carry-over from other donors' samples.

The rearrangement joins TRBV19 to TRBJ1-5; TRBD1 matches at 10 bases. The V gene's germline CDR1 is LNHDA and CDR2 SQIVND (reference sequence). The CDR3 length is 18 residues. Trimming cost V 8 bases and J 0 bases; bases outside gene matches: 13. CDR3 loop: CASRPETGGFRSNQPQHF. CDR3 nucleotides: TGTGCCAGTCGACCTGAGACAGGGGGCTTTCGTAGCAATCAGCCCCAGCATTTT.

The CDR3: CASSQTSGSVSYNEQFF. In DNA, the CDR3 is TGTGCCAGCAGCCAGACTAGCGGGAGCGTATCCTACAATGAGCAGTTCTTC. This chain connects TRBV7-9 to TRBJ2-1; 12 bases match TRBD2. CDR1 and CDR2 from the germline V gene are SEHNR and FQNEAQ (reference sequence). V gave up 5 bases and J gave up 1 base; unmatched junction bases: 6. CDR3 size: 17 residues.

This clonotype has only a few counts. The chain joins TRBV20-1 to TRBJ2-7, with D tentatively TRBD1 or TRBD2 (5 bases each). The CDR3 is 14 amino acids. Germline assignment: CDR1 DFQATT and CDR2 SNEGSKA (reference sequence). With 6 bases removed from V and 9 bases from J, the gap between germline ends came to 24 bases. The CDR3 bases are TGCAGTGCCCCAACGGGGCGGATAAGTGGTGGGCAGTACTTC. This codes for CSAPTGRISGGQYF.

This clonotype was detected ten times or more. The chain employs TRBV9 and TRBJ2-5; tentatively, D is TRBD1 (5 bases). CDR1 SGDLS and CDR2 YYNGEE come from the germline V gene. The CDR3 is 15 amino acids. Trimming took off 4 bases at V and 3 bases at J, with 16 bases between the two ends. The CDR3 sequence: CASSPTPTGKETQYF. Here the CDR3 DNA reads TGTGCCAGCAGCCCGACCCCTACAGGAAAAGAGACCCAGTACTTC.

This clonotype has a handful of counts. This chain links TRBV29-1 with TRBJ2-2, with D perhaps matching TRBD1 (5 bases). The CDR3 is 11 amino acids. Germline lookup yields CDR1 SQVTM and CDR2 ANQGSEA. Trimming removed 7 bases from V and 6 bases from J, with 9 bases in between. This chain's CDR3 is CSARDSGELFF. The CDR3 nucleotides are TGCAGCGCCAGGGATTCCGGGGAGCTGTTTTTT.

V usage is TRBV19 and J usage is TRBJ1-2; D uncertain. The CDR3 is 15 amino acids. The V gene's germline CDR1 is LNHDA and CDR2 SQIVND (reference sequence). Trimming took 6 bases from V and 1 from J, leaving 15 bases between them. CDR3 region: CASSPEASFNYGYTF. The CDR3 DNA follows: TGTGCCAGTAGCCCCGAGGCGAGTTTTAACTATGGCTACACCTTC.

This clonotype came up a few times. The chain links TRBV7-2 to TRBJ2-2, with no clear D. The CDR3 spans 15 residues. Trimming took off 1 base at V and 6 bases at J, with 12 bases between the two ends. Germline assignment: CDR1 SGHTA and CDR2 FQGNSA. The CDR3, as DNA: TGTGCCAGCAGCTTAGATGCCGGTTCGGCCGGGGAGCTGTTTTTT. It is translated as CASSLDAGSAGELFF.

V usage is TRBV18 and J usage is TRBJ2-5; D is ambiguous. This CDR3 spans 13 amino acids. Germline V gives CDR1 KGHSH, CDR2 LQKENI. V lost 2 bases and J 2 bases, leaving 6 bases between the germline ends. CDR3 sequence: CASSPNQQETQYF. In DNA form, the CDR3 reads TGTGCCAGCTCACCAAATCAGCAAGAGACCCAGTACTTC.

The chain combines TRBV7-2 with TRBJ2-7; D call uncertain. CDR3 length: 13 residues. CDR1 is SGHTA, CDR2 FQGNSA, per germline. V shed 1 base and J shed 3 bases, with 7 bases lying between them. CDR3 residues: CASSLVFDYEQYV. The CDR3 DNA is TGTGCCAGCAGCTTAGTGTTTGACTACGAGCAGTACGTC.

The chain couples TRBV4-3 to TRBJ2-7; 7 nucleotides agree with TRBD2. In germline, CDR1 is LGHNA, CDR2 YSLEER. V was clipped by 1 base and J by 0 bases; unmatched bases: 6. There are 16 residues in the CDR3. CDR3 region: CASSQGTRLASYEQYF. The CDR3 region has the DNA TGCGCCAGCAGCCAAGGAACCAGACTAGCCTCCTACGAGCAGTACTTC.

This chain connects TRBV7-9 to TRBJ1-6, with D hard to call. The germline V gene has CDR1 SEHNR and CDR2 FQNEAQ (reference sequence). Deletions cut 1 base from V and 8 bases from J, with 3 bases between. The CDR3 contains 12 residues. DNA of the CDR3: TGTGCCAGCAGCTTAGTAGATTCACCCCTCCACTTT. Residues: CASSLVDSPLHF.

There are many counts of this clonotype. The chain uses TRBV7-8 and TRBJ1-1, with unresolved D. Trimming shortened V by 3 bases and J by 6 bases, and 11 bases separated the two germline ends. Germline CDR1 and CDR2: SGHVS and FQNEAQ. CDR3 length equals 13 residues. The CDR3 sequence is CASSLYTNSEAFF. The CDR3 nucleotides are TGTGCCAGCAGCTTGTATACAAACTCTGAAGCTTTCTTT.

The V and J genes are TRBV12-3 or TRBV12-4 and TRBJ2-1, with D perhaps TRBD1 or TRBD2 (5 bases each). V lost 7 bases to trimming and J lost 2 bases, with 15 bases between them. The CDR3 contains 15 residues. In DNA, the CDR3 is TGTGCCAGCACTCCAACCCCGGGACCCTACAATGAGCAGTTCTTC. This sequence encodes CASTPTPGPYNEQFF.

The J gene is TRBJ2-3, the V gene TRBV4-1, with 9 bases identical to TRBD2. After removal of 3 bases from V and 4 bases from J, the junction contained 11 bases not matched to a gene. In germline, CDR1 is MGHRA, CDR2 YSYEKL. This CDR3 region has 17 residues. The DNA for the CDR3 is TGCGCCAGCAGCCAGGCCCGCGGAGCGGGAGGCTCAGATACGCAGTATTTT. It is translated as CASSQARGAGGSDTQYF.

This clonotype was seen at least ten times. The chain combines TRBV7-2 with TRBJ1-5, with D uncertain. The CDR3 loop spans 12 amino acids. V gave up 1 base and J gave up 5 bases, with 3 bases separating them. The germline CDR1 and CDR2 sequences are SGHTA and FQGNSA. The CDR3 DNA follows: TGTGCCAGCAGCTTAGGGCATCAGCCCCAGCATTTT. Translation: CASSLGHQPQHF.

The CDR3 region has the DNA TGTGCCAGTATCTCCCGGGACCGAGGTCTCGGGGCCCAGTACTTC. Protein product: CASISRDRGLGAQYF. The chain links TRBV28 to TRBJ2-5; D may correspond to TRBD1 or TRBD2 (5 bases each). Trimming cost V 9 bases and J 9 bases, with 26 bases left between them. This CDR3 spans 15 amino acids. Germline V gene lookup returns CDR1 MDHEN and CDR2 SYDVKM.

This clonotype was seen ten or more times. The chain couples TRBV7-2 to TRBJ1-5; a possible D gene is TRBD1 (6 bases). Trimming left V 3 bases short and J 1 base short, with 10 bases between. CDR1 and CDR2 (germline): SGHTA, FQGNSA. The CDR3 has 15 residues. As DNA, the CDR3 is TGTGCCAGCAGCTTGAGGGGGGGGAGCAATCAGCCCCAGCATTTT. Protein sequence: CASSLRGGSNQPQHF.

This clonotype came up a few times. The CDR3 sequence: CASSLPTSGRAGETQYF. DNA for the CDR3: TGTGCCAGCAGCTTGCCGACTAGCGGGAGGGCCGGAGAGACCCAGTACTTC. The V gene is TRBV5-6, the J gene TRBJ2-5, with 14 bases aligning to TRBD2. With 1 base clipped from V and 4 bases from J, the junction kept 6 bases outside the gene matches. The CDR3 has 17 residues. Germline V gives CDR1 SGHDT, CDR2 YYEEEE. The full variable domain, in which reference TRBV5-6 and TRBJ2-5 provide the parts outside the CDR3, is DAGVTQSPTHLIKTRGQQVTLRCSPKSGHDTVSWYQQALGQGPQFIFQYYEEEERQRGNFPDRFSGHQFPNYSSELNVNALLLGDSALYLCASSLPTSGRAGETQYFGPGTRLLVL.

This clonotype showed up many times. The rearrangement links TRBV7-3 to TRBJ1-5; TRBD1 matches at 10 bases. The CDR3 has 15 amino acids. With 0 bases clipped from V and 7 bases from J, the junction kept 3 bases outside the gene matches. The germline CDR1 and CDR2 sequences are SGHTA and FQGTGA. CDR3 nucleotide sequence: TGTGCCAGCAGCTTAACCGGGGACAGGGGACAGCCCCAGCATTTT. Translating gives CASSLTGDRGQPQHF.

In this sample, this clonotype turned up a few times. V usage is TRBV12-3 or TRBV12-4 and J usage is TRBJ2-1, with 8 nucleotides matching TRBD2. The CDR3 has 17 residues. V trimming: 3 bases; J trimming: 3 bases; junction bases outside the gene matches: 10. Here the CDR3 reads CASSFRLLGLVYNEQFF. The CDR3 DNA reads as TGTGCCAGCAGTTTCCGTTTATTGGGACTAGTCTACAATGAGCAGTTCTTC.

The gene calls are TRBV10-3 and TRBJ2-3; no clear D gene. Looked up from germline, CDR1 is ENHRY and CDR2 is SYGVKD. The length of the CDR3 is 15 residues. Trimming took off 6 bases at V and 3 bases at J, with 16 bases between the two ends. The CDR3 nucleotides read TGTGCCATCAGCCAGGTTGGTGGACGAACAGATACGCAGTATTTT. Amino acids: CAISQVGGRTDTQYF.